This is a list of T cell receptor beta chains from one sample in a study of blood T cell repertoires in COVID-19. Repertoires were generated with immunoSEQ multiplex PCR, while TCRdb's copy carries only in-frame clones and drops some. The sample has about 130,000 clones, around 85% seen once; the top ten hold 3.2%. The sample taken for sequencing was peripheral blood. The receptors derive from a woman of 80 years or more with COVID-19, enrolled during active disease. The CDR3 runs from the conserved cysteine through the conserved F or W. The D gene is left open where the match is weak. Expanded clones get a size class; other rows say once, few or many, or leave the size out.

d_call	clone_size	v_call	j_call	cdr3_aa	cdr3_nt
TRBD1	.	TRBV6-6	TRBJ1-2	CASSRDRVSPLYYGYTF	TGTGCCAGCAGTCGGGACAGAGTCTCGCCCCTTTACTATGGCTACACCTTC
.	once	TRBV6-6	TRBJ2-3	CASSPGTRTDTQYF	TGTGCCAGCAGTCCCGGGACTCGCACAGATACGCAGTATTTT
TRBD2	.	TRBV5-1	TRBJ2-2	CASRGTSYTGELFF	TGCGCCAGCCGAGGGACTAGCTACACCGGGGAGCTGTTTTTT
.	.	TRBV7-2	TRBJ2-5	CASSLGFRIQETQYF	TGTGCCAGCAGCTTAGGGTTTAGAATCCAAGAGACCCAGTACTTC
.	.	TRBV9	TRBJ2-5	CASSVRQQETQYF	TGTGCCAGCAGCGTACGTCAGCAAGAGACCCAGTACTTC
.	.	TRBV11-3	TRBJ2-1	CASSLAGQGRNEQFF	TGTGCCAGCAGCTTAGCGGGACAAGGGCGCAATGAGCAGTTCTTC
.	.	TRBV6-1	TRBJ1-5	CASSEATSKGEPQHF	TGTGCCAGCAGTGAAGCGACCTCCAAAGGAGAGCCCCAGCATTTT
TRBD1	.	TRBV19	TRBJ1-5	CASSRQGDSNQPQHF	TGTGCCAGTAGCCGACAGGGCGATAGCAATCAGCCCCAGCATTTT
.	.	TRBV6-2/TRBV6-3	TRBJ2-7	CASSYSRGLSSYEQYF	TGTGCCAGCAGTTACTCGCGCGGGTTAAGCTCCTACGAGCAGTACTTC
.	.	TRBV3-1/TRBV3-2	TRBJ1-2	CASSQIGTPTNGYTF	TGTGCCAGCAGCCAGATCGGGACACCGACTAATGGCTACACCTTC
.	.	TRBV10-3	TRBJ2-3	CAISDSSTDTQYF	TGTGCCATCAGTGACTCTAGCACAGATACGCAGTATTTT
.	.	TRBV3-1/TRBV3-2	TRBJ2-6	CASSQAGLTGNGANVLTF	TGTGCCAGCAGCCAAGCTGGACTTACAGGGAACGGGGCCAACGTCCTGACTTTC
.	few	TRBV19	TRBJ1-2	CASMRKGLPGYTF	TGTGCCAGTATGAGGAAGGGGCTCCCTGGCTACACCTTC
TRBD1	.	TRBV19	TRBJ2-6	CASSVTGASGANVLTF	TGTGCCAGTAGTGTGACAGGGGCTTCTGGGGCCAACGTCCTGACTTTC